This TCR beta chain came from a study of T cell repertoires in cytomegalovirus infection. Study-level information: Selected CMV epitopes included recently identified HLA-C-restricted ones as well as well-studied HLA-B-restricted ones. A matching HLA type, together with CMV infection, was signaled by public TCR beta signatures. General study results and limits: Cumulative frequency (of public TCR beta family members) identified carriers of CMV plus the relevant HLA. The ex vivo response was dominated by HLA-C-restricted CMV-specific TCR beta clonotypes.

Germline loops: CDR1 MNHEY, CDR2 SVGAGI. This CDR3 region has 15 residues. The V and J ends lost 0 bases and 5 bases, in that order; junction bases with no gene match: 6. TCRdb redid the calling of the reads with MiXCR, one entry per CDR3 protein. Found here are about 480,000 distinct CDR3 sequences, around 30% of them singletons; the top ten hold roughly 15%. A note on this clonotype: As yet, its antigen is unknown.

This TCR came from a human donor in good health (CMV status not recorded). Some clones in this sample may be carry-over from other donors' samples. Sequenced here: cultured PBMCs, sampled from culture after CMV antigen stimulation. The V call is TRBV6-5, the J call TRBJ1-2; 7 bases line up with TRBD1. CDR3 amino acids: CASSYSKGGGYGYTF. The CDR3 bases are TGTGCCAGCAGTTACTCGAAAGGGGGCGGTTATGGCTACACCTTC.